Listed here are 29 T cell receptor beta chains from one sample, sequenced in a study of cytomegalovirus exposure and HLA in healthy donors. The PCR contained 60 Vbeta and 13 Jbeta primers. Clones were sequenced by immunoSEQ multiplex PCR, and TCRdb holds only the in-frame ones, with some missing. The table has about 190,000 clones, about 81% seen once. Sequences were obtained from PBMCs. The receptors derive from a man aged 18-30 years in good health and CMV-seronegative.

The CDR3 region has the DNA TGCGCCAGCAGCTACACGGCGGGGGCCGGAGACAATGAGCAGTTCTTC. This sequence encodes CASSYTAGAGDNEQFF. This chain uses TRBV5-1 with TRBJ2-1; a weak D match, TRBD2 (7 bases). V was pared by 3 bases and J by 5 bases, with 18 bases between. The CDR3 runs 16 residues. Germline V gives CDR1 SGHRS, CDR2 YFSETQ.

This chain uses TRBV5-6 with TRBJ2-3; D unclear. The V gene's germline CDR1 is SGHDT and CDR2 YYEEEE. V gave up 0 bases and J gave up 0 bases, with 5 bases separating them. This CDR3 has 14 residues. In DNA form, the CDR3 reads TGTGCCAGCAGCTTGGCCGAGAGCACAGATACGCAGTATTTT. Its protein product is CASSLAESTDTQYF.

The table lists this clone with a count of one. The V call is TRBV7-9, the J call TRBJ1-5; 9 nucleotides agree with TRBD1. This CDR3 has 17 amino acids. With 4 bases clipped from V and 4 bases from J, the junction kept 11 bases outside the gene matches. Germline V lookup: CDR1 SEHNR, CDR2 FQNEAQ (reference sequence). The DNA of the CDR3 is TGTGCCAGCAGCTATACTACGGGACAGGGAACAAATCAGCCCCAGCATTTT. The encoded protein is CASSYTTGQGTNQPQHF.

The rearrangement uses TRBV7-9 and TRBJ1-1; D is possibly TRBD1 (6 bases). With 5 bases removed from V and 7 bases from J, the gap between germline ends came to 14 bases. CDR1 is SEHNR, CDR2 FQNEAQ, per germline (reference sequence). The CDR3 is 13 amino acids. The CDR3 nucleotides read TGTGCCAGCAGCCTCAGAAGGGGGAATGAAGCTTTCTTT. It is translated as CASSLRRGNEAFF.

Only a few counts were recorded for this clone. Here the CDR3 reads CASSLGLAGHKETQYF. In DNA form, the CDR3 reads TGCGCCAGCAGCCTGGGACTAGCGGGGCATAAAGAGACCCAGTACTTC. The J gene is TRBJ2-5, the V gene TRBV5-1, with TRBD2 identical over 13 bases. CDR3 length equals 16 residues. Germline CDR1 reads SGHRS; CDR2 reads YFSETQ. V gave up 4 bases and J gave up 3 bases; unmatched junction bases: 6.

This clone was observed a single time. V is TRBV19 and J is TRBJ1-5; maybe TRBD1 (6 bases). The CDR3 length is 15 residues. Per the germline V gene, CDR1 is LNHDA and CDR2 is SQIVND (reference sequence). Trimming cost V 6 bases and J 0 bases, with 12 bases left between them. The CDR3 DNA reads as TGTGCCAGTAGAGCGACAGGTCATAGCAATCAGCCCCAGCATTTT. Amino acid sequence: CASRATGHSNQPQHF.

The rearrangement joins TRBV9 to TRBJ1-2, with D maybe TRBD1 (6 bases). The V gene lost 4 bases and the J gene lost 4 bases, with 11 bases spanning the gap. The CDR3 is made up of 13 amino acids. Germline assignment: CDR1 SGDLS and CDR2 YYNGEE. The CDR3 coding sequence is TGTGCCAGCAGCCCCCAGGGGACCTATGGCTACACCTTC. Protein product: CASSPQGTYGYTF. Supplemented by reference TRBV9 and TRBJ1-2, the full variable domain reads DSGVTQTPKHLITATGQRVTLRCSPRSGDLSVYWYQQSLDQGLQFLIQYYNGEERAKGNILERFSAQQFPDLHSELNLSSLELGDSALYFCASSPQGTYGYTFGSGTRLTVV.

The CDR3 spells CASRFSGGTAYEQYF. CDR3 in DNA: TGTGCCAGTAGGTTTAGCGGGGGCACCGCTTACGAGCAGTACTTC. The chain joins TRBV19 to TRBJ2-7; 9 bases match TRBD2. The CDR3 runs 15 residues. The germline V gene encodes CDR1 LNHDA and CDR2 SQIVND (reference sequence). The trim removed 6 bases at V and 4 bases at J, leaving 10 bases unmatched.

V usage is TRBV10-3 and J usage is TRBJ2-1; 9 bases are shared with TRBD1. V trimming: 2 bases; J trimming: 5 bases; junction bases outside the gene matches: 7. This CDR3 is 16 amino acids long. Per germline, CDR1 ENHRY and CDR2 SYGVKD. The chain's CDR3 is CAISEPGQGGDNEQFF. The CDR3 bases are TGTGCCATCAGTGAGCCGGGACAGGGAGGGGACAATGAGCAGTTCTTC.

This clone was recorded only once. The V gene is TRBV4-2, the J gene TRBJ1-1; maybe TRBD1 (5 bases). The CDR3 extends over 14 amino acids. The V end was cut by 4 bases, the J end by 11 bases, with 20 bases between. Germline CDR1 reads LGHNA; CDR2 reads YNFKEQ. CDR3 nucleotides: TGTGCCAGCAGCCGTGGTGTGGGGGGTCTGGGTGCTTTCTTT. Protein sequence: CASSRGVGGLGAFF.

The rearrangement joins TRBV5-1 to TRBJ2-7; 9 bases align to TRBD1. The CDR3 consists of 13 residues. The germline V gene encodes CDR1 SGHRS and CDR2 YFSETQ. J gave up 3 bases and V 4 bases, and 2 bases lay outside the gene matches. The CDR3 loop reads CASSTTGGYEQYF. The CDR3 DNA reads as TGCGCCAGCAGCACGACAGGGGGCTACGAGCAGTACTTC.

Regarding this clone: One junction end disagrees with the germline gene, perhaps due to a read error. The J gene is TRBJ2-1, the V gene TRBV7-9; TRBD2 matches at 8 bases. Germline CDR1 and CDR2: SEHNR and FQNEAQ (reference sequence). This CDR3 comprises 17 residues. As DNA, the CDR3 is TGTTCCAGCAGCTTAACTCGGGGGACTAGATCCTACAATGAGCAGTTCTTC. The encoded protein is CSSSLTRGTRSYNEQFF.

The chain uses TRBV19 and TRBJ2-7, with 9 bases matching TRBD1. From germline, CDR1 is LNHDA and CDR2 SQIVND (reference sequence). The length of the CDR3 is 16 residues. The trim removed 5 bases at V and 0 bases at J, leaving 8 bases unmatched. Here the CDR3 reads CASSPAGTGSSYEQYF. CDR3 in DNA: TGTGCCAGTAGTCCCGCCGGGACAGGGAGCTCCTACGAGCAGTACTTC.

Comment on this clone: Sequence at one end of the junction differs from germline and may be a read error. In DNA, the CDR3 is TGTGCTAGCAGCTTAGTCGCACTAGCGGGGGGTTGCTCCTACGAGCAGTACTTC. This encodes CASSLVALAGGCSYEQYF. This chain uses TRBV7-7 with TRBJ2-7, with 12 bases identical to TRBD2. The CDR3 covers 18 residues. Per the germline V gene, CDR1 is SSHAT and CDR2 is FNYEAQ (reference sequence).

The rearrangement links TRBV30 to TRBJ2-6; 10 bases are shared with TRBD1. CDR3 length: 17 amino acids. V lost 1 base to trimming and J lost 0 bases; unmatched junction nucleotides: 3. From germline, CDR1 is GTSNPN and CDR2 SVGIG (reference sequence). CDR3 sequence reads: CAWSEGQGGSGANVLTF. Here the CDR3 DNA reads TGTGCCTGGAGTGAAGGACAGGGGGGCTCTGGGGCCAACGTCCTGACTTTC.

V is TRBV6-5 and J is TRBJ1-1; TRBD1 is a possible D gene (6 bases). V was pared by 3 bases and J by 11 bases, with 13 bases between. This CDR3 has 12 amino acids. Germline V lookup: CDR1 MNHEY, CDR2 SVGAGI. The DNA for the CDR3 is TGTGCCAGCAGTTATCAAGGACAGCTTGCTTTCTTT. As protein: CASSYQGQLAFF.

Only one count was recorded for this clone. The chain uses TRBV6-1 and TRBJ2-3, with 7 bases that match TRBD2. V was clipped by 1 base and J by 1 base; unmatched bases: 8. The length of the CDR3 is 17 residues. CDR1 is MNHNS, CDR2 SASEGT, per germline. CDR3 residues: CASSEGWVGGGTDTQYF. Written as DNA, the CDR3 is TGTGCCAGCAGTGAAGGTTGGGTGGGAGGGGGCACAGATACGCAGTATTTT.

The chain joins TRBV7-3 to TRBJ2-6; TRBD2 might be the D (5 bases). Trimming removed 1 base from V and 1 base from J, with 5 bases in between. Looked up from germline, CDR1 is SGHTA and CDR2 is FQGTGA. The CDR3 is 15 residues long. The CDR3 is CASSLRGSGANVLTF. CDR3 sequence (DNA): TGTGCCAGCAGCTTAAGAGGGTCTGGGGCCAACGTCCTGACTTTC.

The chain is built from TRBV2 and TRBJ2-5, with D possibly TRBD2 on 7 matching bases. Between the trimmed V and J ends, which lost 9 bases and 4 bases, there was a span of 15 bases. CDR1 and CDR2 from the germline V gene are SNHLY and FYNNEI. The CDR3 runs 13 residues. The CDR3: CASQGGARETQYF. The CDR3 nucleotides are TGTGCCAGTCAAGGGGGGGCCAGAGAGACCCAGTACTTC.

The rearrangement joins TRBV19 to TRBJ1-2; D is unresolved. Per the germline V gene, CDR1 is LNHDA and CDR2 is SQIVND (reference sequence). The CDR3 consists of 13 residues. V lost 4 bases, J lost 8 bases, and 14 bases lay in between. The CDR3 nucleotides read TGTGCCAGTAGTAGTCGGAGGGTAGGAGGCTACACCTTC. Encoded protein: CASSSRRVGGYTF.

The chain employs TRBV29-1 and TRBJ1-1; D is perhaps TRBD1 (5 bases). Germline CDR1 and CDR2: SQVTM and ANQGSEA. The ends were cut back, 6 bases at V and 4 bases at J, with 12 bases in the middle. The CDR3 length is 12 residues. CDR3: CSVGRGTTEAFF. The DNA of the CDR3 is TGCAGCGTCGGCCGGGGGACCACTGAAGCTTTCTTT.

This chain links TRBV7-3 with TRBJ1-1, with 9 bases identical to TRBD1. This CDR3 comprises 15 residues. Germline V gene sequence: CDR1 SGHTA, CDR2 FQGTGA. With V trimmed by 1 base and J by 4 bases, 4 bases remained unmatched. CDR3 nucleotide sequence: TGTGCCAGCAGCTTAAAGGGACAGGGCTTCACTGAAGCTTTCTTT. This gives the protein CASSLKGQGFTEAFF.

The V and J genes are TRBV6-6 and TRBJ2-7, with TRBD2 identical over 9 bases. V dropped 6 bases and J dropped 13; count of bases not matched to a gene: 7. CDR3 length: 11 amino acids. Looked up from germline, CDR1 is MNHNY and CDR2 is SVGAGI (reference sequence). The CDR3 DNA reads TGTGCCAGCAGCCTTAGCGGGAGAAAATACTTC. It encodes CASSLSGRKYF.

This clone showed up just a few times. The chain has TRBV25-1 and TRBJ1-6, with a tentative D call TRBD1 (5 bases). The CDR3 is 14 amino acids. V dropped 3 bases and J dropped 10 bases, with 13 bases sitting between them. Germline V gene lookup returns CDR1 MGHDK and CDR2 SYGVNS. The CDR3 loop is CASSEKGVASPLHF. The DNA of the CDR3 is TGTGCCAGCAGTGAGAAAGGGGTTGCGTCACCCCTCCACTTT.

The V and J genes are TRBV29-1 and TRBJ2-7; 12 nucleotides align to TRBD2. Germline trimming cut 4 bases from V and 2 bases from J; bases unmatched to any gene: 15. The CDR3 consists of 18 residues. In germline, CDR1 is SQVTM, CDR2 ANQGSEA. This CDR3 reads CSVALTSGRSTGTYEQYF. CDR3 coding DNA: TGCAGCGTTGCCCTGACTAGCGGGAGAAGTACGGGGACCTACGAGCAGTACTTC.

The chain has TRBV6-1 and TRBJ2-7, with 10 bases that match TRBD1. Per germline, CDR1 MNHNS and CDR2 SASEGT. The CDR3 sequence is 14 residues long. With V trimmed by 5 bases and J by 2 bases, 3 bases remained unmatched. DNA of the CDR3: TGTGCCAGCAGTTGGACAGGGGGAACCTACGAGCAGTACTTC. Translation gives CASSWTGGTYEQYF.

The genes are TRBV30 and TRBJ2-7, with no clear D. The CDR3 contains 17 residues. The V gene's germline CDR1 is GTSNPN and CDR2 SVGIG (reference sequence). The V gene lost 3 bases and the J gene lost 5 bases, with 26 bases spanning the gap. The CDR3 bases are TGTGCCTGGAGCCCCACGACCCGGGTGGTCGCTAGGAACGAGCAGTACTTC. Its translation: CAWSPTTRVVARNEQYF.

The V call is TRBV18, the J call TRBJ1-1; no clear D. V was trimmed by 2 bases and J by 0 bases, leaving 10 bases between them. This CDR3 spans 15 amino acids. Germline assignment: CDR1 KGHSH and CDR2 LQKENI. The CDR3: CASSPSRGMNTEAFF. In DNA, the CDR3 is TGTGCCAGCTCACCATCAAGAGGCATGAACACTGAAGCTTTCTTT. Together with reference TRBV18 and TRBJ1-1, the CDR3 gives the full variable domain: NAGVMQNPRHLVRRRGQEARLRCSPMKGHSHVYWYRQLPEEGLKFMVYLQKENIIDESGMPKERFSAEFPKEGPSILRIQQVVRGDSAAYFCASSPSRGMNTEAFFGQGTRLTVV.

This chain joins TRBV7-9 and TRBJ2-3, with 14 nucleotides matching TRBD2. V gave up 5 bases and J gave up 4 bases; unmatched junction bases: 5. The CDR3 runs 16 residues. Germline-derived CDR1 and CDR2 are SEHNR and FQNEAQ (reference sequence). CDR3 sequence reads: CASSLTSGGAPDTQYF. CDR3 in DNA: TGTGCCAGCAGCCTGACTAGCGGGGGGGCCCCAGATACGCAGTATTTT. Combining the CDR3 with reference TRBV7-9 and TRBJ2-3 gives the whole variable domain DTGVSQNPRHKITKRGQNVTFRCDPISEHNRLYWYRQTLGQGPEFLTYFQNEAQLEKSRLLSDRFSAERPKGSFSTLEIQRTEQGDSAMYLCASSLTSGGAPDTQYFGPGTRLTVL.